The clone carrying this T cell receptor (beta chain) was seen repeatedly, ten times or more. The data derive from a study of T cells in Graves' hyperthyroidism and ophthalmopathy. Amplification targeted TCR beta CDR3 regions from RNA transcripts. Researchers ran a first-round RT-PCR on the TCR CDR3 using the HTBI primer set. TCRdb re-analysed the multiplex PCR reads in MiXCR, keeping a single row per CDR3 protein. The table lists hundreds of thousands of distinct CDR3 sequences, about a sixth of them singletons. The CDR3 runs to 15 residues. The germline CDR1 and CDR2 sequences are MNHNS and SASEGT. Trimming left V 0 bases short and J 5 bases short, with 11 bases between.

The TCR was taken from a young woman with Graves' hyperthyroidism. The chain has TRBV6-1 and TRBJ2-1, with a possible D match to TRBD2 (5 bases). The sequencing sample was made of blood. Here the CDR3 DNA reads TGTGCCAGCAGTGAAGCGGGTCTAGCCGACAATGAGCAGTTCTTC. Translated: CASSEAGLADNEQFF.